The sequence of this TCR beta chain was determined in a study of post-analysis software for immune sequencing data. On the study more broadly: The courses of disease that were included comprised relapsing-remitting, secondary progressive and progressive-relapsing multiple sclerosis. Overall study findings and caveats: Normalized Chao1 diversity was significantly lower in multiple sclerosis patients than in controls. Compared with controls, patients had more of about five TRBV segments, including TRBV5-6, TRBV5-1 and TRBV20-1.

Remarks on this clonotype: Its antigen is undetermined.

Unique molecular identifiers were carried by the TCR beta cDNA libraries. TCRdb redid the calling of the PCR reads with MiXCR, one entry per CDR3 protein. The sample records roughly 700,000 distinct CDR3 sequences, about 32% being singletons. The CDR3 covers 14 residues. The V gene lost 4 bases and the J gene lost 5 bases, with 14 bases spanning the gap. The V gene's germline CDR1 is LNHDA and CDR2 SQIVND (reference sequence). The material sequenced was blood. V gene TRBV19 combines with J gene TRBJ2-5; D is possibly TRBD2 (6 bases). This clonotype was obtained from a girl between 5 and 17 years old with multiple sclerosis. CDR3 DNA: TGTGCCAGTAGTAGACCCCGGGAGAAGGAGACCCAGTACTTC. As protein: CASSRPREKETQYF.